The clone carrying this T cell receptor beta chain was seen more than once but under ten times. Its matching antigen is unknown. Molecular barcoded adaptors covering alpha/delta and beta/gamma chains were used on 400 ng RNA. TCRdb ran MiXCR on the reads and lists one entry per CDR3 protein. Of about 39,000 distinct CDR3 sequences listed, around 15% were seen once; the top ten hold 5.5% to 7%. This sample was taken from a study of read filtering for tumor transcriptome and immune sequencing. Study-wide context: TCR-mapped reads were about 4.05 to 11 million with IR-seq versus roughly 85 to 1,400 with RNA-seq.

Study results and limitations: In IR-seq, single-read clonotypes were 75% to 90% of clonotypes but approximately 4% of reads.

Sequences were obtained from a population of CD138-negative cells sorted from bone marrow. The receptor comes from a donor aged 40 or over with multiple myeloma.

The CDR3 DNA is TGCGCCAGCAGCCAAGATCGAGGCGTAAGCACAGATACGCAGTATTTT. It translates to CASSQDRGVSTDTQYF. V usage is TRBV4-1 and J usage is TRBJ2-3; no clear D gene. Per germline, CDR1 MGHRA and CDR2 YSYEKL. This CDR3 contains 16 residues. Trimming took 0 bases from V and 0 from J, leaving 10 bases between them.